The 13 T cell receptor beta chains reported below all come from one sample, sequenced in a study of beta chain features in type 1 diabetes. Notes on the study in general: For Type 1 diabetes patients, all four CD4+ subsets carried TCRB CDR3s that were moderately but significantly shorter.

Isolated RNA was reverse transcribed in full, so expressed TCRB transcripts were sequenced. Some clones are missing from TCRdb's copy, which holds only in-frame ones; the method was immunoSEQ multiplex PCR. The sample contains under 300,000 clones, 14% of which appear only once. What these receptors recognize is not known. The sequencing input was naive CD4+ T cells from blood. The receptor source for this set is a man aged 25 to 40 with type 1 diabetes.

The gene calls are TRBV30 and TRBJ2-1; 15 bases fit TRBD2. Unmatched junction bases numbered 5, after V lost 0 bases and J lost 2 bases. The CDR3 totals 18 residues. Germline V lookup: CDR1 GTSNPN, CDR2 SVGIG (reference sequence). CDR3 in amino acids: CAWSVQGLAGGPYNEQFF. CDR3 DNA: TGTGCCTGGAGTGTACAAGGACTAGCGGGAGGGCCCTACAATGAGCAGTTCTTC. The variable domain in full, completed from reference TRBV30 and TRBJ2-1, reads SQTIHQWPATLVQPVGSPLSLECTVEGTSNPNLYWYRQAAGRGLQLLFYSVGIGQISSEVPQNLSASRPQDRQFILSSKKLLLSDSGFYLCAWSVQGLAGGPYNEQFFGPGTRLTVL.

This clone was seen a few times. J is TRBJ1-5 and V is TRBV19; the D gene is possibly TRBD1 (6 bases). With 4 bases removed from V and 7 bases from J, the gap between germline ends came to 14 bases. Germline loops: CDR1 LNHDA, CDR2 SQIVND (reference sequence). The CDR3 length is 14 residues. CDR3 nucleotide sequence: TGTGCCAGTAGTACCCACAGGGCAGGCCAGCCCCAGCATTTT. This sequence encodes CASSTHRAGQPQHF.

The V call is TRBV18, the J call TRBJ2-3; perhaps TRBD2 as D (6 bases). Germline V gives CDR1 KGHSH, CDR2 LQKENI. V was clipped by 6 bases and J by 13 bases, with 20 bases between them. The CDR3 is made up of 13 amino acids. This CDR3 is CASSSGVYIEEYF. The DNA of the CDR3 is TGTGCCAGCTCCTCGGGGGTTTATATCGAGGAGTATTTT.

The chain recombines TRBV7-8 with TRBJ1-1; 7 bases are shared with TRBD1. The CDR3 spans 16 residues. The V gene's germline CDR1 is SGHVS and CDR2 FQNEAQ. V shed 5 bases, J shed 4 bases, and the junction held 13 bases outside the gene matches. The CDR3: CASSPGQVVASTEAFF. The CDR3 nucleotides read TGTGCCAGCAGCCCCGGACAGGTGGTGGCGAGCACTGAAGCTTTCTTT.

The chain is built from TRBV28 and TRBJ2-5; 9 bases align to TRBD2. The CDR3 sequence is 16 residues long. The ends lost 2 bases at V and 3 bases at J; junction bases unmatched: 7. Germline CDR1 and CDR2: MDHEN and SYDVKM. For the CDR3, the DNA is TGTGCCAGCAGTTTACCTCGCGGGAGGGCGAAAGAGACCCAGTACTTC. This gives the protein CASSLPRGRAKETQYF.

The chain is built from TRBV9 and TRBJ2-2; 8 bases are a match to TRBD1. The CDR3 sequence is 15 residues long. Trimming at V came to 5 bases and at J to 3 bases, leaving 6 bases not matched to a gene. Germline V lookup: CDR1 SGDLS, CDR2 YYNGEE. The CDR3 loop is CASRPTGVHTGELFF. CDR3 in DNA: TGTGCCAGCAGACCGACAGGGGTGCACACCGGGGAGCTGTTTTTT.

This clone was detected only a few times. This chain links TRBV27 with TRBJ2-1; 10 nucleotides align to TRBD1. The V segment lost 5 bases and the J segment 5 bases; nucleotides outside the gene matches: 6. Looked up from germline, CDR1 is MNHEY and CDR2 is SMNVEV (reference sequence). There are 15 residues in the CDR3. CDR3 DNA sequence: TGTGCCAGCAGTAGTCCCGGGACAGGGGACAATGAGCAGTTCTTC. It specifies CASSSPGTGDNEQFF.

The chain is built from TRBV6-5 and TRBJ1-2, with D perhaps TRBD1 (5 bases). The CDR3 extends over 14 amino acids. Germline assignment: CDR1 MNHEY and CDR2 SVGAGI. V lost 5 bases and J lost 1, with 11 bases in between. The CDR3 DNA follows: TGTGCCAGCAGTGGAGGGACTTTTAACTATGGCTACACCTTC. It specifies CASSGGTFNYGYTF.

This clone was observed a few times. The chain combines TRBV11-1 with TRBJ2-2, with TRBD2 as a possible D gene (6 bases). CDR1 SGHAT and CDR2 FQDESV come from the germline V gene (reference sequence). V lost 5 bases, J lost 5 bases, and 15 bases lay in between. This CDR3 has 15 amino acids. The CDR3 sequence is CASSTSGTPTGELFF. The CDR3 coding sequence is TGTGCCAGCAGCACCTCGGGGACTCCTACCGGGGAGCTGTTTTTT. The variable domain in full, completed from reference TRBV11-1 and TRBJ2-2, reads EAEVAQSPRYKITEKSQAVAFWCDPISGHATLYWYRQILGQGPELLVQFQDESVVDDSQLPKDRFSAERLKGVDSTLKIQPAELGDSAMYLCASSTSGTPTGELFFGEGSRLTVL.

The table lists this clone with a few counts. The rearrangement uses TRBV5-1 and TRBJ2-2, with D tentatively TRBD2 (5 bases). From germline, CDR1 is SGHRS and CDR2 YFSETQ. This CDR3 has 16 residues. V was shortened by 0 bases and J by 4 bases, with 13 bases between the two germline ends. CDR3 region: CASSLEGSALTGELFF. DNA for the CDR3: TGCGCCAGCAGCTTGGAAGGTAGCGCCCTCACCGGGGAGCTGTTTTTT.

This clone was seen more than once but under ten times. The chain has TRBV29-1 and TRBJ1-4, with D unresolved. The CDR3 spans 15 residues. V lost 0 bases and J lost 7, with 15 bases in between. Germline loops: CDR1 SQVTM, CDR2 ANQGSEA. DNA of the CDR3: TGCAGCGTTGAAGAGGGCAGCACACTTGGTGAAAAACTGTTTTTT. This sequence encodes CSVEEGSTLGEKLFF.

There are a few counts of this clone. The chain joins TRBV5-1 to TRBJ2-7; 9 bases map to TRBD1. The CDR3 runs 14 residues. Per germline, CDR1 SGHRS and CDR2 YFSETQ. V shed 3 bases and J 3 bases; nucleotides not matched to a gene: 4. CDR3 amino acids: CASSSGTGIYEQYF. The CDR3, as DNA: TGCGCCAGCAGCTCCGGGACAGGGATCTACGAGCAGTACTTC.

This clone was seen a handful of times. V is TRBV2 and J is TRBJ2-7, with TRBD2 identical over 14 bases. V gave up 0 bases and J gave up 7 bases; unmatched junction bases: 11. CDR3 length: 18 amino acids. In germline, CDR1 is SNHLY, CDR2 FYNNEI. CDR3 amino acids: CASSEAGGLAGDRREQYF. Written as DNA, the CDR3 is TGTGCCAGCAGTGAAGCGGGGGGACTAGCGGGGGACCGACGAGAGCAGTACTTC.